This is a list of T cell receptor beta chains from one sample in a study of T cells expressing NK-cell markers. TCRdb reprocessed the 5' RACE reads; each CDR3 protein has one entry and no DNA is given. The sample table sets out a few hundred thousand distinct CDR3 sequences. The sequenced material came from blood T cells: a sorted CD56 or NKG2C T cell subset, CD4+ or CD8+ T cells, or bulk PBMC T cells (not recorded which). The receptors were gathered from a man younger than 35 in good health. Each CDR3 is given with its conserved first and last residue. The order of the fields is J gene, V gene, CDR3 length, CDR3 protein.

j_call: TRBJ2-1
v_call: TRBV12-3/TRBV12-4
cdr3_length: 13
cdr3_aa: CASGGEGHNEQFF

j_call: TRBJ2-1
v_call: TRBV29-1
cdr3_length: 13
cdr3_aa: CSVAATFLDEQFF

j_call: TRBJ2-6
v_call: TRBV6-5
cdr3_length: 18
cdr3_aa: CASSYSDSPVNGANVLTF

j_call: TRBJ2-2
v_call: TRBV10-3
cdr3_length: 16
cdr3_aa: CAIRILAGVATGELFF

j_call: TRBJ2-5
v_call: TRBV29-1
cdr3_length: 16
cdr3_aa: CSVEVLGGSVKQTQYF

j_call: TRBJ2-1
v_call: TRBV25-1
cdr3_length: 13
cdr3_aa: CASSDRLAVGQFF

j_call: TRBJ1-1
v_call: TRBV24-1
cdr3_length: 15
cdr3_aa: CATSDGGGPNTEAFF

j_call: TRBJ2-2
v_call: TRBV11-2
cdr3_length: 18
cdr3_aa: CASSLDRHGQGSGGELFF

j_call: TRBJ2-1
v_call: TRBV28
cdr3_length: 14
cdr3_aa: CASKGTLSYNEQFF

j_call: TRBJ1-2
v_call: TRBV12-3/TRBV12-4
cdr3_length: 15
cdr3_aa: CASSLAAGTADGYTF

j_call: TRBJ2-1
v_call: TRBV6-1
cdr3_length: 15
cdr3_aa: CASKPTGGGYNEQFF

j_call: TRBJ2-5
v_call: TRBV5-4
cdr3_length: 14
cdr3_aa: CASSLRLSQETQYF

j_call: TRBJ2-3
v_call: TRBV5-1
cdr3_length: 15
cdr3_aa: CASTRDPVSTDTQYF

j_call: TRBJ2-7
v_call: TRBV4-3
cdr3_length: 13
cdr3_aa: CASSQDLGYEQYF

j_call: TRBJ2-7
v_call: TRBV11-2
cdr3_length: 13
cdr3_aa: CASSPDRVHEQYF

j_call: TRBJ2-3
v_call: TRBV4-2
cdr3_length: 17
cdr3_aa: CASSQDPSGGSTDTQYF

j_call: TRBJ2-7
v_call: TRBV7-2
cdr3_length: 13
cdr3_aa: CASKSGRMGEQYF

j_call: TRBJ2-2
v_call: TRBV29-1
cdr3_length: 15
cdr3_aa: CSVVGGSANTGELFF

j_call: TRBJ2-1
v_call: TRBV6-1
cdr3_length: 14
cdr3_aa: CASSLRGGSDEQFF

j_call: TRBJ1-1
v_call: TRBV5-1
cdr3_length: 12
cdr3_aa: CASSLVGQGVFF

j_call: TRBJ2-2
v_call: TRBV7-8
cdr3_length: 17
cdr3_aa: CASSGGGLAVNTGELFF

j_call: TRBJ1-5
v_call: TRBV12-3/TRBV12-4
cdr3_length: 18
cdr3_aa: CASSFGTVPSNSNQPQHF

j_call: TRBJ1-5
v_call: TRBV29-1
cdr3_length: 13
cdr3_aa: CTPGGTGNQPQHF

j_call: TRBJ2-7
v_call: TRBV12-3/TRBV12-4
cdr3_length: 13
cdr3_aa: CASKRDLVYEQYF

j_call: TRBJ1-1
v_call: TRBV7-3
cdr3_length: 17
cdr3_aa: CASSLGDRGSPNTEAFF